Ten or more counts support the clone carrying this T cell receptor beta chain. Its specificity is unknown. TCRdb ran MiXCR on the 5' RACE reads and lists one entry per CDR3 protein. Of 600,000 to 750,000 distinct CDR3 sequences in the sample, roughly 12% are singletons; the top ten hold more than 13%. Trimming left V 3 bases short and J 3 bases short, with 9 bases between. The CDR3 runs to 14 residues. The germline gives CDR1 SGHTA, CDR2 FQGNSA. The data derive from a study of T cells after yellow fever vaccination. Overall study results and limits: Contamination of FACS-sorted repertoires by abundant clonotypes from the bulk population could occur. Subsequent to the booster, the majority of primary-vaccination clones reappeared (96% CD4, roughly 90% CD8).

Source: PBMCs, taken on the day of the yellow fever booster vaccination. The TCR was taken from a man aged 30-40 years who received the YFV17D yellow fever vaccine. The chain carries TRBV7-2 and TRBJ1-5; D unclear. CDR3 sequence reads: CASSFGVPNQPQHF. CDR3 in DNA: TGTGCCAGCAGCTTTGGAGTTCCCAATCAGCCCCAGCATTTT.